This TCR beta chain is drawn from a study of blood T cell repertoires in COVID-19. Study as a whole: The United States, Italy and Spain were the sources of the acute and convalescent COVID-19 samples.

The authors' processing: Amplifying reference gene primers gave estimates of nucleated cell counts. Method: immunoSEQ multiplex PCR; TCRdb's copy keeps in-frame clones and lacks some. V, J and clone size are those of that table, while D and trimming were read from the DNA. The table has over 150,000 clones, about 90% seen once. Germline lookup yields CDR1 LGHNA and CDR2 YNFKEQ. V lost 4 bases and J lost 2; bases outside the gene matches: 1. This CDR3 comprises 14 residues. This TCR was recovered from a man aged 50 to 59 with acute or convalescent COVID-19. Input material: peripheral blood. The chain joins TRBV4-2 to TRBJ2-3; TRBD2 matches 9 bases. This CDR3 reads CASSPSGNTDTQYF. The CDR3 DNA is TGTGCCAGCAGCCCTAGCGGGAACACAGATACGCAGTATTTT.